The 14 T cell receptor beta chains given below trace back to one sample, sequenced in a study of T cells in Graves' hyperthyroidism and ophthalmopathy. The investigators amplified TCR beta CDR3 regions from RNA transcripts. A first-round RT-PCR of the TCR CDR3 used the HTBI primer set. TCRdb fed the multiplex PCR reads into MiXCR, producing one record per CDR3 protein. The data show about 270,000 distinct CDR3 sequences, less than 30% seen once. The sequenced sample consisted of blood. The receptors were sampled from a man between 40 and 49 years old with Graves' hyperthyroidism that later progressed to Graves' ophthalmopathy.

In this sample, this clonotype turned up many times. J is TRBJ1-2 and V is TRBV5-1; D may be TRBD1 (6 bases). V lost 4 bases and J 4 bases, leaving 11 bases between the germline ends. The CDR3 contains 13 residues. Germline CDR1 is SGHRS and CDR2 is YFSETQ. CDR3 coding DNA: TGCGCCAGCAGCAATGACAGGATCTATGGCTACACCTTC. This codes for CASSNDRIYGYTF. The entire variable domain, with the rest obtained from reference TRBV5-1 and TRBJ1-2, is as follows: KAGVTQTPRYLIKTRGQQVTLSCSPISGHRSVSWYQQTPGQGLQFLFEYFSETQRNKGNFPGRFSGRQFSNSRSEMNVSTLELGDSALYLCASSNDRIYGYTFGSGTRLTVV.

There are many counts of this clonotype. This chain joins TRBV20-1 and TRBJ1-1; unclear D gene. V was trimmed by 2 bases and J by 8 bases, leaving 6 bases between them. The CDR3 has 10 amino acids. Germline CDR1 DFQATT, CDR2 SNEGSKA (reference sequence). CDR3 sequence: CSARRAEAFF. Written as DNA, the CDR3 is TGCAGTGCTAGAAGGGCAGAAGCTTTCTTT.

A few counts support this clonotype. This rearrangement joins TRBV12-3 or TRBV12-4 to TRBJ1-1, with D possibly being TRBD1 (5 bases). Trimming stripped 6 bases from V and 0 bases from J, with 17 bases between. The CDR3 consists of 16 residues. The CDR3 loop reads CASRSGVASMNTEAFF. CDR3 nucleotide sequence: TGTGCCAGCAGATCGGGGGTCGCTTCCATGAACACTGAAGCTTTCTTT.

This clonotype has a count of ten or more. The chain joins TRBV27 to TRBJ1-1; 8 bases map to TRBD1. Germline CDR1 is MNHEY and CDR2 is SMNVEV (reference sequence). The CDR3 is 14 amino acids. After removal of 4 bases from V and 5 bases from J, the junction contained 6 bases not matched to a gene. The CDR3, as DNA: TGTGCCAGCAGTTCGACAGGGGCGCGGACTGAAGCTTTCTTT. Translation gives CASSSTGARTEAFF.

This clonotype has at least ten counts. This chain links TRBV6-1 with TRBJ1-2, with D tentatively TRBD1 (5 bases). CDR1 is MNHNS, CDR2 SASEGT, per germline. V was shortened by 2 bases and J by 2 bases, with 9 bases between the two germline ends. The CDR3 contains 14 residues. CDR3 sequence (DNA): TGTGCCAGCAGTGAATTTGGGGGAAACTATGGCTACACCTTC. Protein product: CASSEFGGNYGYTF.

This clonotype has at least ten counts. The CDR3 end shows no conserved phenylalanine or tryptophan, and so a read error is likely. The CDR3 loop reads CASSWDRGRGETQYL. The DNA of the CDR3 is TGTGCCAGCAGCTGGGACCGAGGACGCGGGGAGACCCAGTACCTC. The J gene is TRBJ2-5, the V gene TRBV7-9; D could derive from TRBD1 or TRBD2 (5 bases each). This CDR3 is built from 15 residues. In germline, CDR1 is SEHNR, CDR2 FQNEAQ (reference sequence). The germline V and J ends were trimmed by 4 bases and 5 bases, with 17 bases remaining between them.

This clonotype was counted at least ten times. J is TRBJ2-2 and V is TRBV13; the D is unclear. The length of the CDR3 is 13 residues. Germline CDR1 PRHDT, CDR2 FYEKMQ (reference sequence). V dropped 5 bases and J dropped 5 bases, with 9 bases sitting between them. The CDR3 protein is CASSRSETGELFF. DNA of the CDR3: TGTGCCAGCAGCCGAAGTGAAACCGGGGAGCTGTTTTTT.

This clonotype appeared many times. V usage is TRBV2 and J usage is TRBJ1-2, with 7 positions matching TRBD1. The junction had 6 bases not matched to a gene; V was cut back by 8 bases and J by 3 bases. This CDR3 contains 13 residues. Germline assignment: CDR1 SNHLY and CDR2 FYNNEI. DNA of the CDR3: TGTGCCAGCGGGGGACAGCGCCACTATGGCTACACCTTC. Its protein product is CASGGQRHYGYTF.

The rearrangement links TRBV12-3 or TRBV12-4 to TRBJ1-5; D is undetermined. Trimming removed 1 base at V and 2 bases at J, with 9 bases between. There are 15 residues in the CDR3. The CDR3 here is CASSLVGDRNQPQHF. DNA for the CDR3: TGTGCCAGCAGTTTAGTTGGGGATCGCAATCAGCCCCAGCATTTT.

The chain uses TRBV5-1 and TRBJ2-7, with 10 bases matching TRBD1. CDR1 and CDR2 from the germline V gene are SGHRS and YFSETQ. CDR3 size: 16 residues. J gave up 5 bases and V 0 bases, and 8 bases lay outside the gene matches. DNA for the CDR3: TGCGCCAGCAGCTTGGCACCGGGACAGGGGTTCAACGAGCAGTACTTC. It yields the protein CASSLAPGQGFNEQYF. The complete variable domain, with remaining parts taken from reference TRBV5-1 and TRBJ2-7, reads KAGVTQTPRYLIKTRGQQVTLSCSPISGHRSVSWYQQTPGQGLQFLFEYFSETQRNKGNFPGRFSGRQFSNSRSEMNVSTLELGDSALYLCASSLAPGQGFNEQYFGPGTRLTVT.

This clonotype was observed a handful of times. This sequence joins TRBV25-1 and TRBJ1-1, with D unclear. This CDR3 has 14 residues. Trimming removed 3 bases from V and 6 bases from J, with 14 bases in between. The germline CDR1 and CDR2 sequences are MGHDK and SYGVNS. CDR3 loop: CASSDMALVAEAFF. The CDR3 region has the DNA TGTGCCAGCAGTGATATGGCCCTGGTAGCTGAAGCTTTCTTT.

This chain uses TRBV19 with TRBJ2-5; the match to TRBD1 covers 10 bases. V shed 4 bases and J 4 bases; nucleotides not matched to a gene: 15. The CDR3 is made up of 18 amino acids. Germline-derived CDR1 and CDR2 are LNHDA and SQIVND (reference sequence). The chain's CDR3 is CASSTFSRQGAYPETQYF. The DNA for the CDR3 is TGTGCCAGTAGTACCTTCTCCCGACAGGGGGCGTATCCAGAGACCCAGTACTTC. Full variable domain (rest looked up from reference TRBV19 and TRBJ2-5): DGGITQSPKYLFRKEGQNVTLSCEQNLNHDAMYWYRQDPGQGLRLIYYSQIVNDFQKGDIAEGYSVSREKKESFPLTVTSAQKNPTAFYLCASSTFSRQGAYPETQYFGPGTRLLVL.

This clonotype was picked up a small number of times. CDR3 amino acids: CASSYTGASGTYEQYF. CDR3 coding DNA: TGCGCCAGCAGTTACACCGGGGCTAGCGGGACCTACGAGCAGTACTTC. The genes are TRBV5-1 and TRBJ2-7, with 9 positions matching TRBD2. V was clipped by 5 bases and J by 2 bases; unmatched bases: 11. The CDR3 consists of 16 residues. Germline CDR1 reads SGHRS; CDR2 reads YFSETQ.

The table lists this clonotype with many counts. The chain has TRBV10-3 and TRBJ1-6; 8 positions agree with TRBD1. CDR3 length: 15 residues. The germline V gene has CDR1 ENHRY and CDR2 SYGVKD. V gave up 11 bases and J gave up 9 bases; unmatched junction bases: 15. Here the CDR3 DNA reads TGTGCCTCCCAGGGGGCCCGCAAATGGGGTTCACCCCTCCACTTT. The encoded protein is CASQGARKWGSPLHF.